The rows below give T cell receptor beta chains drawn from one sample of a study of blood T cell repertoires in COVID-19. Repertoires were generated with immunoSEQ multiplex PCR, while TCRdb's copy carries only in-frame clones and drops some. The table lists under 350,000 clones, about nine tenths of them singletons, with 1.7% in the top ten. The specimen was PBMCs or T cells enriched from blood (not recorded which). The source is a woman aged 40 to 50 who had recovered from COVID-19. Each CDR3 is given with its conserved first and last residue. A D gene is named only where the DNA matches it firmly. Expanded clones are given a class, and other clones once, few, many or no size at all.

j_gene | v_gene | abundance | d_gene | CDR3aa | CDR3nt
TRBJ2-3 | TRBV6-4 | once | TRBD2 | CASSDSGLATDTQYF | TGTGCCAGCAGTGACTCGGGACTAGCTACAGATACGCAGTATTTT
TRBJ1-1 | TRBV10-2 | - | - | CASSESPGMNTEAFF | TGCGCCAGCAGTGAGTCGCCCGGTATGAACACTGAAGCTTTCTTT
TRBJ1-1 | TRBV5-1 | - | - | CASSPQGGGWTEAFF | TGCGCCAGCAGCCCACAAGGCGGGGGCTGGACTGAAGCTTTCTTT
TRBJ2-5 | TRBV12-5 | - | - | CASGLQPAMSQYF | TGTGCTAGTGGTTTACAGCCGGCCATGTCCCAGTACTTC
TRBJ1-2 | TRBV7-6 | - | - | CASSLSTSPFREGGYTF | TGTGCCAGCAGCTTATCAACCTCCCCGTTCAGGGAGGGTGGCTACACCTTC
TRBJ1-1 | TRBV2 | - | TRBD1 | CASSRDRGTGNTEAFF | TGTGCCAGCAGTCGGGACAGGGGCACCGGGAACACTGAAGCTTTCTTT
TRBJ1-2 | TRBV5-1 | - | TRBD1 | CASRTGNGGYTF | TGCGCCAGCCGGACAGGGAACGGCGGCTACACCTTC
TRBJ2-7 | TRBV5-6 | - | - | CASSFLESEQYF | TGTGCCAGCAGCTTCCTAGAGAGCGAGCAGTACTTC
TRBJ1-2 | TRBV2 | - | TRBD1 | CASSEGTEGYTF | TGTGCCAGCAGTGAGGGGACAGAGGGCTACACCTTC
TRBJ2-6 | TRBV18 | once | - | CASSPVAGEANVLTF | TGTGCCAGCTCACCAGTGGCAGGGGAGGCCAACGTCCTGACTTTC
TRBJ2-7 | TRBV7-2 | - | - | CASSLALRDYEQYF | TGTGCCAGCAGCTTAGCGCTAAGAGACTACGAGCAGTACTTC
TRBJ2-3 | TRBV5-1 | - | - | CASSLLEGTDTQYF | TGCGCCAGCAGCTTGCTGGAGGGCACAGATACGCAGTATTTT
TRBJ2-1 | TRBV6-2/TRBV6-3 | - | - | CASSPGRKSGRGNEQFF | TGTGCCAGCAGCCCTGGGAGGAAATCAGGCCGGGGCAATGAGCAGTTCTTC
TRBJ1-4 | TRBV2 | once | - | CASKEHISGEKLFF | TGTGCCAGCAAGGAGCATATTAGTGGTGAAAAACTGTTTTTT
TRBJ1-5 | TRBV7-9 | - | TRBD1 | CASSWDSFNSPQHF | TGTGCCAGCAGCTGGGACAGTTTCAATTCGCCCCAGCATTTT